A selection of T cell receptor beta chains follows, all from one sample in a study of T cells expressing NK-cell markers. TCRdb reprocessed the 5' RACE reads and keeps a single row for each CDR3 protein, giving no DNA. The sample has fewer than 550,000 distinct CDR3 sequences; the top ten hold under 1.5%. Sequencing was done on a sample of blood T cells: a sorted CD56 or NKG2C T cell subset, CD4+ or CD8+ T cells, or bulk PBMC T cells (not recorded which). Receptors originate from a woman in her 50s in good health. The CDR3 runs from the conserved cysteine through the conserved F or W. Fields, in order: J gene, V gene, CDR3 protein.

>TRBJ2-1|TRBV5-1
CASSLLGGPNNEQFF
>TRBJ2-1|TRBV11-2
CASSLGVANNEQFF
>TRBJ2-6|TRBV4-1
CASSQYYRPAGNSGANVLTF
>TRBJ2-3|TRBV28
CASKPGGPFTDTQYF
>TRBJ2-1|TRBV7-2
CASSQEGTRYNEQFF
>TRBJ2-2|TRBV11-1
CASSFPAGRLTGELFF
>TRBJ2-3|TRBV7-9
CASSFLNRGRGTDTQYF
>TRBJ2-1|TRBV24-1
CATSDSGQGTYNEQFF
>TRBJ2-3|TRBV12-3/TRBV12-4
CASSFEGGLTDTQYF
>TRBJ2-5|TRBV10-2
CASSEGGTGYGTQYF
>TRBJ1-6|TRBV5-1
CASSFAQGRNSPLHF
>TRBJ1-4|TRBV20-1
CSARWGIGEKLFF
>TRBJ2-3|TRBV18
CASSPASGSPSDTQYF
>TRBJ2-1|TRBV7-9
CASSLAGQGLEQFF
>TRBJ2-3|TRBV30
CAWSVGLGDTQYF
>TRBJ2-1|TRBV12-3/TRBV12-4
CASRGSLGNEQFF
>TRBJ1-2|TRBV6-5
CASSYPGVAGYTF
>TRBJ2-3|TRBV11-2
CASSPQGGTDTQYF
>TRBJ1-1|TRBV24-1
CATSDRGLGTEAFF
>TRBJ1-5|TRBV5-8
CASSLGSAGLFSNQPQHF
>TRBJ2-1|TRBV5-1
CASSPGGTKDNEQFF
>TRBJ2-1|TRBV3-1
CASTNRGLAEEQFF
>TRBJ2-2|TRBV29-1
CSVEEGAINTGELFF
>TRBJ1-4|TRBV20-1
CSYRDSNEKLFF
>TRBJ2-2|TRBV30
CAWVQAGNTGELFF
>TRBJ2-5|TRBV29-1
CSVRRGSSETQYF
>TRBJ2-5|TRBV7-8
CASSLAPLPRQETQYF
>TRBJ2-4|TRBV11-2
CASSLAMGGNIQYF
>TRBJ2-1|TRBV12-3/TRBV12-4
CASSPGQGGRSYNEQFF
>TRBJ2-3|TRBV5-1
CASSLEVGQVGDTQYF
>TRBJ1-2|TRBV29-1
CSVESANYGYTF
>TRBJ2-1|TRBV7-9
CASSLAGVGYNEQFF
>TRBJ2-5|TRBV27
CASSLLRLGAGETQYF
>TRBJ2-5|TRBV7-9
CASSGTPVLAGMRETQYF
>TRBJ1-2|TRBV18
CASSPGGWTARNSGYTF
>TRBJ2-1|TRBV3-1
CASSQLGLRDEQFF
>TRBJ2-5|TRBV5-1
CASSLEGYQGTQYF
>TRBJ2-3|TRBV12-3/TRBV12-4
CASSPTGPPTDTQYF
>TRBJ2-4|TRBV20-1
CSASFLGENIQYF
>TRBJ2-5|TRBV7-2
CASSLDYGVRETQYF
>TRBJ2-3|TRBV7-2
CASSFGTGPTGVTDTQYF
>TRBJ1-5|TRBV5-1
CASSSPRDGVGPQHF
>TRBJ2-2|TRBV7-6
CASSLLGTLTSTGELFF